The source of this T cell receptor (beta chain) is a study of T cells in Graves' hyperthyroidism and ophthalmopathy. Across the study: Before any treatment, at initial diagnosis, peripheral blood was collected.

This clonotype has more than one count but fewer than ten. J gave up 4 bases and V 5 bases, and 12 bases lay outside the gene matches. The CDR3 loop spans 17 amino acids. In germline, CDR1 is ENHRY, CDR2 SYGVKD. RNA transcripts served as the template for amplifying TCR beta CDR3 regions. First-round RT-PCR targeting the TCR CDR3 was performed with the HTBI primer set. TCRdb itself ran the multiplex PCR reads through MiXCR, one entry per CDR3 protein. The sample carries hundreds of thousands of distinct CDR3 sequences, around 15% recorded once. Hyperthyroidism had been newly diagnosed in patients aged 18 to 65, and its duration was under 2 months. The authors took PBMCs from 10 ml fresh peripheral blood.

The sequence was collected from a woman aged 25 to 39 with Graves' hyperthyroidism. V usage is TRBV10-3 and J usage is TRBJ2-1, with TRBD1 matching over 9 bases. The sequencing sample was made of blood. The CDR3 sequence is CAISTSRQGGWYNEQFF. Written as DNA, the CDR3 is TGTGCCATCAGTACCTCCAGACAGGGGGGTTGGTACAATGAGCAGTTCTTC.